This T cell receptor beta chain was identified in a study of response to subunit inactivated influenza vaccine. TCRdb independently ran MiXCR on the RT-PCR reads; one entry per CDR3 protein. The sample consists of 400,000 to 650,000 distinct CDR3 sequences, approximately 6.9% of them appearing once. Comment on this clonotype: Its antigen is as yet unknown.

General observations from the study: Few additional T cells are recruited per seasonal influenza vaccination, authors suggested.

The germline V and J ends were trimmed by 2 bases and 1 base, with 11 bases remaining between them. The CDR3 extends over 15 amino acids. The starting material was PBMCs from blood, obtained about 24 months after vaccination. J is TRBJ1-1 and V is TRBV12-3 or TRBV12-4; unclear D gene. The TCR sequence derives from a man aged 50-75 years who received an inactivated influenza vaccine. In DNA, the CDR3 is TGTGCCAGCAGTTTACCTCTGGGGAAGAACACTGAAGCTTTCTTT. The encoded protein is CASSLPLGKNTEAFF.